Listed below are T cell receptor beta chains from one sample, sequenced in a study of shared clonotypes between healthy human individuals. TCRdb's table, derived via immunoSEQ multiplex PCR, lists solely in-frame clones and lacks some. The repertoire includes roughly 760,000 clones, less than 85% of them detected once, and over 1.5% sits in the top ten. The source material was memory CD4+ T cells sorted from blood. The receptors here all came from a woman in her 30s in good health. The CDR3 runs from the conserved cysteine through the conserved F or W. D genes are given only for firm matches. Clone size is shown for a subset of rows, as once, few, many or a class of expanded clone.

d_gene | j_gene | v_gene | abundance | CDR3nt | CDR3aa
NA | TRBJ1-2 | TRBV6-1 | NA | TGTGCCAGCAGTGAAGTGTTCAGGGGAGGGAACTATGGCTACACCTTC | CASSEVFRGGNYGYTF
NA | TRBJ2-1 | TRBV30 | NA | TGTGCCTGGAGAAGGGTGGTTTGGCCTAAAATGAATGAGCAGTTCTTC | CAWRRVVWPKMNEQFF
NA | TRBJ2-7 | TRBV6-1 | NA | TGTGCCAGCGAGGGCAACTACGAGCAGTACTTC | CASEGNYEQYF
TRBD2 | TRBJ2-1 | TRBV19 | NA | TGTGCCAGTAGTGTTCAGGGACTAGCGGGAGGCAATGAGCAGTTCTTC | CASSVQGLAGGNEQFF
NA | TRBJ2-7 | TRBV28 | NA | TGTGCCAGCAGTTTACGAACAGGGAGCTCCTACGAGCAGTACTTC | CASSLRTGSSYEQYF
NA | TRBJ2-6 | TRBV11-2 | NA | TGTGCCAGCAGCTCGGGACGGCACTCTGGGGCCAACGTCCTGACTTTC | CASSSGRHSGANVLTF
NA | TRBJ2-1 | TRBV7-6 | NA | TGTGCCAGCAGCGGTGGACCGACTGAGTACAATGAGCAGTTCTTC | CASSGGPTEYNEQFF
NA | TRBJ2-7 | TRBV18 | NA | TGTGCCAGCTCACCCCCCGGAGGGGGGTCCTACGAGCAGTACTTC | CASSPPGGGSYEQYF
TRBD1 | TRBJ1-1 | TRBV29-1 | NA | TGCAGCGTCGCGACCGGGACAGGGTTAACTGAAGCTTTCTTT | CSVATGTGLTEAFF
NA | TRBJ2-1 | TRBV6-1 | NA | TGTGCCAGCAGTGAAGGGGAGCTCGTTGAGCAGTTCTTC | CASSEGELVEQFF
NA | TRBJ1-1 | TRBV5-1 | NA | TGCGCCAGCAGCTTGGGTACGATGGGTCGCCAGAACACTGAAGCTTTCTTT | CASSLGTMGRQNTEAFF
NA | TRBJ2-6 | TRBV4-1 | many | TGCGCCAGCAGCCAAGATTACAGGGCAGCTGGGGCCAACGTCCTGACTTTC | CASSQDYRAAGANVLTF
NA | TRBJ1-4 | TRBV2 | NA | TGTGCCAGCATGTACCAGGGAGGCGAAAAACTGTTTTTT | CASMYQGGEKLFF
TRBD1 | TRBJ2-7 | TRBV28 | NA | TGTGCCAGCAGCCCACGGGACAGGCCTTTGTTTGGGCAGTACTTC | CASSPRDRPLFGQYF
TRBD2 | TRBJ2-1 | TRBV29-1 | NA | TGCAGCGGCAAACTAGCGGGAGAAGCCAATGAGCAGTTCTTC | CSGKLAGEANEQFF
NA | TRBJ1-1 | TRBV27 | NA | TGTGCCAGCAGTGGACAGAACACTGAAGCTTTCTTT | CASSGQNTEAFF
NA | TRBJ1-5 | TRBV29-1 | many | TGCAGCGTTGGGCGGGGGGGCAATCAGCCCCAGCATTTT | CSVGRGGNQPQHF
TRBD1 | TRBJ1-5 | TRBV27 | NA | TGTGCCAGCAGGGGGACAGGGAGCAATCAGCCCCAGCATTTT | CASRGTGSNQPQHF
TRBD2 | TRBJ2-7 | TRBV4-1 | NA | TGCGCCAGCAGCCCGGGACTAGCGATGGCCTACGAGCAGTACTTC | CASSPGLAMAYEQYF
TRBD2 | TRBJ2-1 | TRBV4-2 | NA | TGTGCCAGCAGCCAAGATCATCGAGCGGGAGCATTCAATGAGCAGTTCTTC | CASSQDHRAGAFNEQFF
TRBD1 | TRBJ2-2 | TRBV5-6 | once | TGTGCCAGCACCTGGGGCGGGACAGGGCTTGCCGGGGAGCTGTTTTTT | CASTWGGTGLAGELFF
TRBD1 | TRBJ1-5 | TRBV28 | NA | TGTGCCAGCAGTCCCCGACCCCGGACAGGCCCAATCTGGGGTCAGCCCCAGCATTTT | CASSPRPRTGPIWGQPQHF